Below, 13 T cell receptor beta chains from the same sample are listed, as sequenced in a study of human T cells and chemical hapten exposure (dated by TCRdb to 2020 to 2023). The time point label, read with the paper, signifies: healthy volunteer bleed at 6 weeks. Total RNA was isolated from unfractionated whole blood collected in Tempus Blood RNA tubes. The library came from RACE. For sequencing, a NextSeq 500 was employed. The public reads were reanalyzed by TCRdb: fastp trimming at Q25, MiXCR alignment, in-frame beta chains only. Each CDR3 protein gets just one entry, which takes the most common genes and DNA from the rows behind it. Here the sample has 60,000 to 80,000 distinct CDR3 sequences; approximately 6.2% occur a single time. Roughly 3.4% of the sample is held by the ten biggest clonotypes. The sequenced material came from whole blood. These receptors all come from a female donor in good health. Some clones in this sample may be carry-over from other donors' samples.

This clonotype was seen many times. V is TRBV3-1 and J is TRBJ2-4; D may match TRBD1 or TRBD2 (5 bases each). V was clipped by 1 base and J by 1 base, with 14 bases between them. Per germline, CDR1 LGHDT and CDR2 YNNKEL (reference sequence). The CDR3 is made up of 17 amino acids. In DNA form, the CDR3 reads TGTGCCAGCAGCCAAGGAGGGACCCCCGTGGCCAAAAACATTCAGTACTTC. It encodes CASSQGGTPVAKNIQYF.

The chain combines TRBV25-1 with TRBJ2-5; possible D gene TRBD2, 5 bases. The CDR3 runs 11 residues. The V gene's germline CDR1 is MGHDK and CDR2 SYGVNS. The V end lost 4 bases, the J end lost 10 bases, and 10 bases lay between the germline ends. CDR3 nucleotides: TGTGCCAGCAGTGGGGAGAAGCGCCAGTACTTC. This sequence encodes CASSGEKRQYF. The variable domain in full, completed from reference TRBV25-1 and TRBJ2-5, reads EADIYQTPRYLVIGTGKKITLECSQTMGHDKMYWYQQDPGMELHLIHYSYGVNSTEKGDLSSESTVSRIRTEHFPLTLESARPSHTSQYLCASSGEKRQYFGPGTRLLVL.

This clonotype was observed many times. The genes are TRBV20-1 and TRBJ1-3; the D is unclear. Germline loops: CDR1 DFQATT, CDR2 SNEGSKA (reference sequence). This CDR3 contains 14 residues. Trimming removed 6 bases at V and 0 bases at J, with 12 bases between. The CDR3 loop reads CSANAAYSGNTIYF. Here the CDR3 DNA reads TGCAGTGCGAACGCAGCCTACTCTGGAAACACCATATATTTT.

Written as DNA, the CDR3 is TGTGCCAGCAGCGGAGGACCCTACTGGCGCAATGAGCAGTTCTTC. Its protein is CASSGGPYWRNEQFF. V gene TRBV7-2 combines with J gene TRBJ2-1; D perhaps matches TRBD2 (5 bases). The CDR3 is 15 residues long. Germline CDR1 is SGHTA and CDR2 is FQGNSA. Trimming removed 5 bases at V and 6 bases at J, with 17 bases between.

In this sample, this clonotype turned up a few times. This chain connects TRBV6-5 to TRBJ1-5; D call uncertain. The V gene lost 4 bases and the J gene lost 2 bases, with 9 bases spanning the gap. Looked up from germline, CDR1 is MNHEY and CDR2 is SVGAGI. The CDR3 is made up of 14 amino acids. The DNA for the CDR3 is TGTGCCAGCAGTTTCGTCGCCGGCAATCAGCCCCAGCATTTT. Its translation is CASSFVAGNQPQHF.

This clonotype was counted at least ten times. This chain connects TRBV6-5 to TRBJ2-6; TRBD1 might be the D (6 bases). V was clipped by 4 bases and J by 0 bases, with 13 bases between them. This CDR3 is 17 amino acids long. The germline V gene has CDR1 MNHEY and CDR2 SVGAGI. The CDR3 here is CASSWTDLLSGANVLTF. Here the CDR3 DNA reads TGTGCCAGCAGTTGGACAGACCTCCTCTCTGGGGCCAACGTCCTGACTTTC.

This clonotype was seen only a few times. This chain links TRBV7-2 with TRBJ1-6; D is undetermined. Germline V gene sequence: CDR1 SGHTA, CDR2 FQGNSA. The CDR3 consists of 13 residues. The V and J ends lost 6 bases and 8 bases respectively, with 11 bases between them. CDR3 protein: CASREVGHSPLHF. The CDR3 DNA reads TGTGCCAGCAGGGAAGTGGGCCATTCACCCCTCCACTTT. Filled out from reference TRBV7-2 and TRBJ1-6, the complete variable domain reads GAGVSQSPSNKVTEKGKDVELRCDPISGHTALYWYRQSLGQGLEFLIYFQGNSAPDKSGLPSDRFSAERTGGSVSTLTIQRTQQEDSAVYLCASREVGHSPLHFGNGTRLTVT.

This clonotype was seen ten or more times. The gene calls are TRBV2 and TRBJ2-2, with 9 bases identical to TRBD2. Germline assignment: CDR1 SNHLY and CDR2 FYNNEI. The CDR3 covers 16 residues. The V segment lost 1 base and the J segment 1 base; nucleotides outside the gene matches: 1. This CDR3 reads CASSEGTSVNTGELFF. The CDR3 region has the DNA TGTGCCAGCAGTGAAGGGACTAGCGTGAACACCGGGGAGCTGTTTTTT.

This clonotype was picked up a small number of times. CDR3 nucleotides: TGTGCCAGCAGTCCGACCCATTTACAGGGGGCCGGATTTTTT. Its protein product is CASSPTHLQGAGFF. This chain connects TRBV28 to TRBJ1-4; 9 bases align to TRBD1. Germline-derived CDR1 and CDR2 are MDHEN and SYDVKM. The CDR3 consists of 14 residues. Unmatched junction bases numbered 15, after V lost 5 bases and J lost 17 bases.

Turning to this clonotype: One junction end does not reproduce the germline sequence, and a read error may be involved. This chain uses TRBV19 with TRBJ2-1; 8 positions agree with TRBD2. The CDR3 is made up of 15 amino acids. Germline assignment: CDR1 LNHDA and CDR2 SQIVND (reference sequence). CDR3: CAGSISGTAVNEQFF. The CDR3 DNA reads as TGTGCCGGTAGTATTAGCGGGACGGCGGTCAATGAGCAGTTCTTC. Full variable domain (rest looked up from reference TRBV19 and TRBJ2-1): DGGITQSPKYLFRKEGQNVTLSCEQNLNHDAMYWYRQDPGQGLRLIYYSQIVNDFQKGDIAEGYSVSREKKESFPLTVTSAQKNPTAFYLCAGSISGTAVNEQFFGPGTRLTVL.

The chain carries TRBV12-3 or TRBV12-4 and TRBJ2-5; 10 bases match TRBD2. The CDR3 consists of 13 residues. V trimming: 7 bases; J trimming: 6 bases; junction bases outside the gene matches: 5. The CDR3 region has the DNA TGTGCCAGCAAACTAGCGGGATTAAAGACCCAGTACTTC. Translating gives CASKLAGLKTQYF.

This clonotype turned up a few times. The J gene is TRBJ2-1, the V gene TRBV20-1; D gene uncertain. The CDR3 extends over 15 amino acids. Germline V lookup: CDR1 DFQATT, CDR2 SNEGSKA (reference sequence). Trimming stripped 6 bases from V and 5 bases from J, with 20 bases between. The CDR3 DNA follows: TGCAGTGCCGACCACTTACAACAAAGGGACAATGAGCAGTTCTTC. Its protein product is CSADHLQQRDNEQFF.

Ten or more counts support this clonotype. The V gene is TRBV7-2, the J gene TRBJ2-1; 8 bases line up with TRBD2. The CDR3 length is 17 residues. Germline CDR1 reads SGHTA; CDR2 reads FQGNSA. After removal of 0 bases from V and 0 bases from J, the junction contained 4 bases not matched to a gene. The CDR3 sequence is CASSLAPLADSYNEQFF. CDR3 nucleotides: TGTGCCAGCAGCTTAGCTCCACTAGCGGACTCCTACAATGAGCAGTTCTTC.